This record covers a single TCR beta chain. Its antigen is still unknown. Time point defined: recipient sample about 28 days before transplant, after cytoreduction. The sample originates from a study of T cell clonotyping in hematopoietic cell transplantation. Study background: Recipients' pretransplant samples followed cytoreduction.

The study, taken as a whole, reports: Recipient TCR diversity dropped after transplant; expanded clonotypes rose from day 30 to 180.

TCRdb's copy holds only in-frame clones and misses some; the assay was immunoSEQ multiplex PCR. The repertoire includes some 30,000 clones, over 60% of them detected once, and under 7% sits in the top ten. Sequenced here: peripheral blood mononuclear cells, sampled before stem cell transplant. The receptor comes from a woman in her 30s with chronic myeloid leukemia. Some clones in this sample may be carry-over from other donors' samples.

DNA of the CDR3: TGTGCCAGTCCAGCTAGCGGGGGACTCACAGATACGCAGTATTTT. It is translated as CASPASGGLTDTQYF. The chain has TRBV2 and TRBJ2-3, with 10 bases matching TRBD2. The trim removed 9 bases at V and 2 bases at J, leaving 8 bases unmatched. CDR1 and CDR2 (germline): SNHLY, FYNNEI. The CDR3 is made up of 15 amino acids.